This T cell receptor (beta chain) was sequenced during a study of blood T cell repertoires in COVID-19. Looking at the study overall: The study drew acute and convalescent COVID-19 samples from the United States, Italy and Spain. From T cells, B-cell-depleted T cells, or PBMCs came the material, which was cDNA or gDNA.

This CDR3 has 16 amino acids. The V gene's germline CDR1 is LNHDA and CDR2 SQIVND (reference sequence). V gave up 7 bases and J gave up 1 base; unmatched junction bases: 10. The repertoire was sequenced with immunoSEQ multiplex PCR; TCRdb's copy has only in-frame clones and lacks some. The sample records fewer than 130,000 clones, 76% being singletons. This clonotype originated in a woman aged 80 or over with acute or convalescent COVID-19. The sequenced sample consisted of peripheral blood. This sequence joins TRBV19 and TRBJ1-1; 9 positions match TRBD1. The CDR3 loop is CASTPPLGQGNTEAFF. Written as DNA, the CDR3 is TGTGCCAGTACCCCTCCTTTGGGACAGGGGAACACTGAAGCTTTCTTT.